The TCR beta chain described here comes from a study of cytomegalovirus exposure and HLA in healthy donors. The PCR ran on 60 Vbeta and 13 Jbeta primers. The protocol was immunoSEQ multiplex PCR, while the TCRdb copy is restricted to in-frame clones and leaves out a portion. The sample holds 150,000 to 250,000 clones, over 75% seen once. Trimming shortened V by 5 bases and J by 6 bases, and 19 bases separated the two germline ends. Germline CDR1 and CDR2: MNHEY and SMNVEV (reference sequence). The CDR3 has 15 residues. Study findings and constraints: An analysis done earlier found most TCR beta V segments productive about 87% or about 30% of the time.

In the case of this clone: Its target is not known.

Specimen: PBMCs. The V and J genes are TRBV27 and TRBJ1-1; the D gene is possibly TRBD1 (6 bases). The TCR originated in a woman aged 45-65 years in good health and CMV-seronegative. Here the CDR3 reads CASSRGPTGSPEAFF. In DNA, the CDR3 is TGTGCCAGCAGTCGGGGACCGACAGGTAGCCCTGAAGCTTTCTTT.